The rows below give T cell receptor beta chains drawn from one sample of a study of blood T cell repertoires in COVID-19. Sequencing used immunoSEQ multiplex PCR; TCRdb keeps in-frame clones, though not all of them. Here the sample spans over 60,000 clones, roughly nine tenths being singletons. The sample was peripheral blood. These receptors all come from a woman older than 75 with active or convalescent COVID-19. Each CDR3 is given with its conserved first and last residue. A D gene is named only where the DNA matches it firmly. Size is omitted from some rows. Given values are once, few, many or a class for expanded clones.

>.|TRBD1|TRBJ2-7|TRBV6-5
TGTGCCAGCAGTTACCGAGGACAGGGGGCGGCCCACGAGCAGTACTTC
CASSYRGQGAAHEQYF
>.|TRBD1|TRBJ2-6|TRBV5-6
TGTGCCAGCAGCTTTGGACAGGGGGCCGCCTCTGGGGCCAACGTCCTGACTTTC
CASSFGQGAASGANVLTF
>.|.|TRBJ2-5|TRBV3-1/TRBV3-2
TGTGCCAGCAGCCAAGCTAGGGGACTCGAGGGAGAGACCCAGTACTTC
CASSQARGLEGETQYF
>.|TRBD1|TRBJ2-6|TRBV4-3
TGCGCCAGCAGCCAACTTACCTCGGGACAGGGGGCTTTTGGGGCCAACGTCCTGACTTTC
CASSQLTSGQGAFGANVLTF
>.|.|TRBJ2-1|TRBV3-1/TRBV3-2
TGTGCCAGCAGCCGTGAACGGGGAAGCAATGAGCAGTTCTTC
CASSRERGSNEQFF
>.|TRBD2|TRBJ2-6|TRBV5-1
TGCGCCAGCAGCTTGTCGGGAGGGTTAAGCTCTGGGGCCAACGTCCTGACTTTC
CASSLSGGLSSGANVLTF
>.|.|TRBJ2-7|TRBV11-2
TGTGCCAGCAGTTTCACCGGGGTCTCCTACGAGCAGTACTTC
CASSFTGVSYEQYF
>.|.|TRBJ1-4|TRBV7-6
TGTGCCAGCAGCTCGATGCGGGTTGCAACTAATGAAAAACTGTTTTTT
CASSSMRVATNEKLFF
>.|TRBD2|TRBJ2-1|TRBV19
TGTGCCAGTAGTTCCATTACTAGCGGGGGATCCTCTGCCCGGTATGAGCAGTTCTTC
CASSSITSGGSSARYEQFF
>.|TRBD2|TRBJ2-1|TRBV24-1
TGTGCCACCAGTGATTTCGGGACTAGCATCTATGAGCAGTTCTTC
CATSDFGTSIYEQFF
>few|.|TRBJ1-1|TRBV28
TGTGCCAGCAGTTTCCGGAACACTGAAGCTTTCTTT
CASSFRNTEAFF
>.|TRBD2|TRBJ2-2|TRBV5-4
TGTGCCAGCAGCTCACTAGCGGGGGGGCCGATCGGGGAGCTGTTTTTT
CASSSLAGGPIGELFF
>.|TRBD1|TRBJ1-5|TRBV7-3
TGTGCCAGCAGCTCCGAGGACAGGGGGAGCAATCAGCCCCAGCATTTT
CASSSEDRGSNQPQHF
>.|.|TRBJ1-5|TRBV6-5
TGTGCCAGCAGTTCCGGGACAAGGAATCAGCCCCAGCATTTT
CASSSGTRNQPQHF
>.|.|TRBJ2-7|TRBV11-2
TGTGCCAGCAGGGAGGCAGGTATCCGCGTCTACGAGCAGTACTTC
CASREAGIRVYEQYF
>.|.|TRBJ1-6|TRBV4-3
TGCGCCAGCAGCCAAGTTGGGGGGACGGGAAATTCACCCCTCCACTTT
CASSQVGGTGNSPLHF
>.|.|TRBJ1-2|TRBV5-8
TGTGCCAGCTCAGCTTGGGTTTTACTTGGTAACAGTAACTATGGCTACACCTTC
CASSAWVLLGNSNYGYTF
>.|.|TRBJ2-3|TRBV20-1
TGCAGTGTCACAGCTTGGGATACGCAGTATTTT
CSVTAWDTQYF
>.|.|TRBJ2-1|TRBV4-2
TGTGCCAGCAGCCGCGGGGGCTTCTACAATGAGCAGTTCTTC
CASSRGGFYNEQFF
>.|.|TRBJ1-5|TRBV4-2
TGTGCCAGCAGCCAAGTTGCCGGGGTTAGCAATCAGCCCCAGCATTTT
CASSQVAGVSNQPQHF
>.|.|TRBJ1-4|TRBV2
TGTGCCAGCAGGTTAAGAAACAGCCCCTCGCCCGAAAAACTGTTTTTT
CASRLRNSPSPEKLFF
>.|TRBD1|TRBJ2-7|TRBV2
TGTGCCAGCAGTTTGGGACAGGGTTCCTACGAGCAGTACTTC
CASSLGQGSYEQYF
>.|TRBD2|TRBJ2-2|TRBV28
TGTGCCAGCAGCCCACCCGGGGCGCGGGGGGGTGGCGGGGAGCTGTTTTTT
CASSPPGARGGGGELFF
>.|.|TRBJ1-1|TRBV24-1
TGTGCCACCAGTGATCCCCCGCGGGGGGCCACTGAAGCTTTCTTT
CATSDPPRGATEAFF
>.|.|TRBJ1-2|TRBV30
TGTGCCTGGGGCCCCCGGCAGGCCGGCTACACCTTC
CAWGPRQAGYTF
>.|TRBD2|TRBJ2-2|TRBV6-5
TGTGCCAGCAGTAAAACTAGCGGGGGCACCGGGGAGCTGTTTTTT
CASSKTSGGTGELFF
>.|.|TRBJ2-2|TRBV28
TGTGCCAGCAGTTCCCGCGGGGTGTACACCGGGGAGCTGTTTTTT
CASSSRGVYTGELFF